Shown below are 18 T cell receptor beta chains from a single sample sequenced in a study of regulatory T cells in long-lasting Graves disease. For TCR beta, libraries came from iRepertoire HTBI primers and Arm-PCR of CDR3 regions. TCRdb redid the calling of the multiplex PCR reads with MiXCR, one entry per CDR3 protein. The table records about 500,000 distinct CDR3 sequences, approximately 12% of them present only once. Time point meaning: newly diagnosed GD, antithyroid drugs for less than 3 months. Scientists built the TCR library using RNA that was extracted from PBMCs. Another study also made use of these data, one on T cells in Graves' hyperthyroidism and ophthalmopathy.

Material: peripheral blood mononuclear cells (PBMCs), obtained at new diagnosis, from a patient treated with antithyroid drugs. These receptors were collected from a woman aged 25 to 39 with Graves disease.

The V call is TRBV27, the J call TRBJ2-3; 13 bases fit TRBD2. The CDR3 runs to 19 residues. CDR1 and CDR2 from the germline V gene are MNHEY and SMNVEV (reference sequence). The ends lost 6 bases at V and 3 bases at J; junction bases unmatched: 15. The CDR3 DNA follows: TGTGCCAGCAGCACACGGGACACCACGGGACTAGCGGGAACAGATACGCAGTATTTT. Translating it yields CASSTRDTTGLAGTDTQYF.

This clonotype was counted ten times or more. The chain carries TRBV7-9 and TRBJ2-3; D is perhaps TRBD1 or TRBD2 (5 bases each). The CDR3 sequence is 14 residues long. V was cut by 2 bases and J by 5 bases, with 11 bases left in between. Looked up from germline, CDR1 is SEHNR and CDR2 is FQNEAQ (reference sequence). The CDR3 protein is CASSLRGTGDTQYF. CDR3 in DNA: TGTGCCAGCAGCTTACGGGGTACAGGAGATACGCAGTATTTT. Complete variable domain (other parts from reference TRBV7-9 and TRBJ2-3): DTGVSQNPRHKITKRGQNVTFRCDPISEHNRLYWYRQTLGQGPEFLTYFQNEAQLEKSRLLSDRFSAERPKGSFSTLEIQRTEQGDSAMYLCASSLRGTGDTQYFGPGTRLTVL.

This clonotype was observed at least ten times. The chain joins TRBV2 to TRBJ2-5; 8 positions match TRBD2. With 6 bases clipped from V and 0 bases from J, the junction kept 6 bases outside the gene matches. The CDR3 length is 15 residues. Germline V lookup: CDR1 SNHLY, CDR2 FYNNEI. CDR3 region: CASSGRASYQETQYF. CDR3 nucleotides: TGTGCCAGCAGCGGGAGGGCCTCGTACCAAGAGACCCAGTACTTC.

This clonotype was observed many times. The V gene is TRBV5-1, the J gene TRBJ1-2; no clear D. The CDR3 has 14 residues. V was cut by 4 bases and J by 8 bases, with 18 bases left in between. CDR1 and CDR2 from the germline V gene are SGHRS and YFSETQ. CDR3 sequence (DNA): TGCGCCAGCAGCCCGTGGACGGATACTAGCGGCTACACCTTC. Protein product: CASSPWTDTSGYTF. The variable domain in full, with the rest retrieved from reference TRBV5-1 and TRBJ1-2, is KAGVTQTPRYLIKTRGQQVTLSCSPISGHRSVSWYQQTPGQGLQFLFEYFSETQRNKGNFPGRFSGRQFSNSRSEMNVSTLELGDSALYLCASSPWTDTSGYTFGSGTRLTVV.

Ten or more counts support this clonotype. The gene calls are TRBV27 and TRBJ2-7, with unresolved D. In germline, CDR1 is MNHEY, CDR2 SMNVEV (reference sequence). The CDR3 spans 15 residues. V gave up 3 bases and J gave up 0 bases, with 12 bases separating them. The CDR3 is CASSLSTGISYEQYF. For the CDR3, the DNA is TGTGCCAGCAGTTTGAGTACCGGAATCTCCTACGAGCAGTACTTC.

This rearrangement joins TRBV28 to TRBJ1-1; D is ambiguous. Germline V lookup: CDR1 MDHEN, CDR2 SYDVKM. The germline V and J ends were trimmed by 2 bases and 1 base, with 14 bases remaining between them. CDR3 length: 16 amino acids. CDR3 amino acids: CASSLTFGQQNTEAFF. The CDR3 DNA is TGTGCCAGCAGTTTAACGTTCGGGCAACAGAACACTGAAGCTTTCTTT. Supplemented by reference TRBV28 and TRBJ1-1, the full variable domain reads DVKVTQSSRYLVKRTGEKVFLECVQDMDHENMFWYRQDPGLGLRLIYFSYDVKMKEKGDIPEGYSVSREKKERFSLILESASTNQTSMYLCASSLTFGQQNTEAFFGQGTRLTVV.

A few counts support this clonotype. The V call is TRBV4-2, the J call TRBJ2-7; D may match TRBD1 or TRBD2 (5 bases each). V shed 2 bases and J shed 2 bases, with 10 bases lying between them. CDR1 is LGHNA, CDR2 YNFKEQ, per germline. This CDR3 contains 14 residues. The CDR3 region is CASSQYRDAYEQYF. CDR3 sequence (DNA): TGTGCCAGCAGCCAATACCGGGACGCCTACGAGCAGTACTTC.

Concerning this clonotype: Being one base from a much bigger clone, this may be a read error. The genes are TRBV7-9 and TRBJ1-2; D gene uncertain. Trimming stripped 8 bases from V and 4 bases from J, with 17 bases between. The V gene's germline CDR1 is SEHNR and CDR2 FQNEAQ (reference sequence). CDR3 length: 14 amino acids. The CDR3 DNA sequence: TGTGCCAGCGGCTCCAACGAGGGAAGCTATGGCTACACCTTC. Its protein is CASGSNEGSYGYTF.

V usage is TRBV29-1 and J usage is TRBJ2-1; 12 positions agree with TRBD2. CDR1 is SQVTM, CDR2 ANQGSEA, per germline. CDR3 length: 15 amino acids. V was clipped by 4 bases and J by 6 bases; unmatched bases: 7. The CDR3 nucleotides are TGCAGCGTTGTAGGACTAGCGGGAAGACGCAATGAGCAGTTCTTC. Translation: CSVVGLAGRRNEQFF.

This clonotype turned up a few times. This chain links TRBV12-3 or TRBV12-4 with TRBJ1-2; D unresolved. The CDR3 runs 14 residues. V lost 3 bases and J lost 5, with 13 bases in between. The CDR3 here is CASSFADRVYGYTF. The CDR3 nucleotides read TGTGCCAGCAGTTTTGCAGATAGGGTGTATGGCTACACCTTC.

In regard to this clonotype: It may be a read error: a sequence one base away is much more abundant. CDR3 sequence reads: CTWSQDYSNQPQHF. CDR3 DNA sequence: TGTACCTGGAGCCAGGATTATAGCAATCAGCCCCAGCATTTT. The rearrangement links TRBV30 to TRBJ1-5; D is uncertain. Germline CDR1 reads GTSNPN; CDR2 reads SVGIG (reference sequence). This CDR3 is 14 amino acids long.

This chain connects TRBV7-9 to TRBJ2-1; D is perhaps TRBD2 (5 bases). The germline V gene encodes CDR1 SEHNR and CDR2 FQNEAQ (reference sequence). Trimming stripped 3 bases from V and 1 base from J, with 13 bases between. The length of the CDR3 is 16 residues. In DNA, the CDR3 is TGTGCCAGCAGCTTGGTTACGGGATTTTCCTACAATGAGCAGTTCTTC. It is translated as CASSLVTGFSYNEQFF.

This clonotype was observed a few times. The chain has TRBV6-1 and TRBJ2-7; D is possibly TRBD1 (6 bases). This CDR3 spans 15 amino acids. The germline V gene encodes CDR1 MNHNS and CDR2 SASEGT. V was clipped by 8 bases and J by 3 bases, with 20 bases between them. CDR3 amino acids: CASGVRDTNDYEQYF. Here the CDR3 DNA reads TGTGCCAGCGGAGTCCGGGACACAAATGACTACGAGCAGTACTTC.

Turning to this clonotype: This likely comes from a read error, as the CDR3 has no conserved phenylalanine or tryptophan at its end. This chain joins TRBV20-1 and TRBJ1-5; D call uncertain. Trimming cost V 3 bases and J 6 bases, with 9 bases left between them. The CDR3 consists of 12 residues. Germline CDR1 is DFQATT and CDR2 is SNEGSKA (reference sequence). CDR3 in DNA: TGCAGTGCTAGGACCGCTGGTCAGCCCCAGCATTCT. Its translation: CSARTAGQPQHS.

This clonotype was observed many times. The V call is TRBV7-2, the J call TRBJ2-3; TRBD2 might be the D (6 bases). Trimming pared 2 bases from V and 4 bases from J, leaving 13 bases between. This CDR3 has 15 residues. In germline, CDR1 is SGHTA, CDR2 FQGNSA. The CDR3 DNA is TGTGCCAGCAGCTTACGGGGGTTGTGGGCAGATACGCAGTATTTT. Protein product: CASSLRGLWADTQYF.

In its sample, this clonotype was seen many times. In nucleotides, the CDR3 is TGTGCCAGCAGTTTTTCCACGAGGCGGGGTGGCTACACCTTC. Protein: CASSFSTRRGGYTF. The chain carries TRBV28 and TRBJ1-2; D unclear. The V end lost 3 bases, the J end lost 7 bases, and 15 bases lay between the germline ends. Per the germline V gene, CDR1 is MDHEN and CDR2 is SYDVKM. The CDR3 length is 14 residues.

DNA of the CDR3: TGTGCCAGCAGCCCTTTTCGCCTAGCGGGAGGGACCGGGGAGCTGTTTTTT. The encoded protein is CASSPFRLAGGTGELFF. The V gene is TRBV11-2, the J gene TRBJ2-2; TRBD2 matches 12 bases. The germline V gene has CDR1 SGHAT and CDR2 FQNNGV. This CDR3 is 17 amino acids long. V was pared by 5 bases and J by 5 bases, with 9 bases of the junction left unmatched.

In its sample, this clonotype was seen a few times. The CDR3: CASSLTGVPDTQYF. Here the CDR3 DNA reads TGTGCCAGCAGCTTAACAGGGGTCCCAGATACGCAGTATTTT. The chain has TRBV7-3 and TRBJ2-3, with a possible D match to TRBD1 (5 bases). CDR1 and CDR2 from the germline V gene are SGHTA and FQGTGA. Trimming pared 0 bases from V and 4 bases from J, leaving 8 bases between. This CDR3 comprises 14 residues.